This is a list of T cell receptor beta chains from one sample in a study of blood T cells in healthy people across ages. TCRdb re-analysed the 5' RACE reads in MiXCR, keeping a single row per CDR3 protein. The profile shows nearly 800,000 distinct CDR3 sequences, about 61% of them singletons. The source material was blood. The receptors originated from a man aged 40-49 years in good health. Both conserved end residues are part of each CDR3. D genes are given only for firm matches. The size entry is marked missing in some rows and otherwise reads once, few, many or a size class.

TRBV15	.	TRBJ1-1	.	TGTGCCACCAGCAGAGTAGTCCCCACTGAAGCTTTCTTT	CATSRVVPTEAFF
TRBV11-3	.	TRBJ2-1	.	TGTGCCAGCAGCTCCAAACAGGGTATTTTCTCCAATGAGCAGTTCTTC	CASSSKQGIFSNEQFF
TRBV3-1	.	TRBJ1-2	.	TGTGCCAGCAGCCGGTCGGGAAACGTAGTGAGTGGCTACACCTTC	CASSRSGNVVSGYTF
TRBV2	.	TRBJ1-2	.	TGTGCCAGCAGTGACGGGGCCTATGGCTACACCTTC	CASSDGAYGYTF
TRBV7-3	.	TRBJ2-1	TRBD2	TGTGCCAGCAGCTTATATAGCGGGGCGACCTCCTACAATGAGCAGTTCTTC	CASSLYSGATSYNEQFF
TRBV20-1	.	TRBJ2-1	TRBD2	TGCAGTGCTAGTCCAGCGGGAGGAAGTTCCTACAATGAGCAGTTCTTC	CSASPAGGSSYNEQFF
TRBV29-1	once	TRBJ1-2	.	TGCAGCGTTGCAATCATTGAGGACTACACCTTC	CSVAIIEDYTF
TRBV2	many	TRBJ2-5	TRBD2	TGTGCCAGCAGTCCTAGGACTAGCGGGGGTCAAGAGACCCAGTACTTC	CASSPRTSGGQETQYF
TRBV5-6	.	TRBJ1-5	.	TGTGCCAGCAGCCCGCTGGGGAGAAATCAGCCCCAGCATTTT	CASSPLGRNQPQHF
TRBV3-1	few	TRBJ2-2	.	TGTGCCAGCAGCCAAAGGGGCGTCGGGGAGCTGTTTTTT	CASSQRGVGELFF
TRBV5-6	once	TRBJ1-1	.	TGTGCCAGCAGCTTTGTCGGATTTAACACTGAAGCTTTCTTT	CASSFVGFNTEAFF
TRBV30	few	TRBJ2-5	.	TGTGCCTGGAGTGTAGGAGGGGTTGTCCAAGAGACCCAGTACTTC	CAWSVGGVVQETQYF
TRBV11-2	few	TRBJ2-7	.	TGTGCCAGCAGCTTGGGTTCGGTTGGCTCCTACGAGCAGTACTTC	CASSLGSVGSYEQYF
TRBV18	once	TRBJ1-6	.	TGTGCCAGCTCACCACTAACACTCCCAACCTCCAATTCACCCCTCCACTTT	CASSPLTLPTSNSPLHF
TRBV5-1	.	TRBJ2-7	.	TGCGCCAGCAGCTTGGCCAGGGTCGACTACGAGCAGTACTTC	CASSLARVDYEQYF
TRBV20-1	few	TRBJ2-1	.	TGCAGTGCTAAGACGGGCGGTCACCCGTTCTTC	CSAKTGGHPFF
TRBV6-5	.	TRBJ2-1	TRBD2	TGTGCCAGCAGCCCTAGCGGGAGGGCCGGCCACAATGAGCAGTTCTTC	CASSPSGRAGHNEQFF
TRBV15	few	TRBJ2-7	.	TGTGCCACCAGCAGAGATCAGGGAATAAAAATAGAGCAGTACTTC	CATSRDQGIKIEQYF
TRBV5-1	.	TRBJ2-3	.	TGCGCCAGCAGCTTTTTAGTGGGGAGCACAGATACGCAGTATTTT	CASSFLVGSTDTQYF
TRBV5-1	.	TRBJ2-3	TRBD1	TGCGCCAGCAGCTCCGACAGGGGCACAGATACGCAGTATTTT	CASSSDRGTDTQYF
TRBV5-1	few	TRBJ1-6	.	TGCGCCACCAAGCCCGGAACCGGCATAGGGTCACCCCTCCACTTT	CATKPGTGIGSPLHF
TRBV6-5	.	TRBJ1-2	.	TGTGCCAGCAGTTACTCGACCGGGGGCGATGGCTACACCTTC	CASSYSTGGDGYTF
TRBV20-1	.	TRBJ2-1	.	TGCAGTGCTATAGCCTCCCGTTCGGATGAGCAGTTCTTC	CSAIASRSDEQFF
TRBV28	few	TRBJ2-3	TRBD2	TGTGCCAGCAGTCCTCTGACTAGCGGGATCAGCACAGATACGCAGTATTTT	CASSPLTSGISTDTQYF
TRBV5-1	.	TRBJ2-5	TRBD1	TGCGCCAGCAGCTTTTTCCGGACAGGGGTAGTAGAAGAGACCCAGTACTTC	CASSFFRTGVVEETQYF
TRBV9	few	TRBJ2-3	TRBD2	TGTGCCAGCACCGTAGGACTAGCCACAGATACGCAGTATTTT	CASTVGLATDTQYF
TRBV4-3	few	TRBJ1-2	.	TGCGCCAGCAGCCAAGGTCCCCTCCAGGGCAGGGGAAACTATGGCTACACCTTC	CASSQGPLQGRGNYGYTF
TRBV29-1	.	TRBJ1-1	.	TGCAGCGGAAGTACAGGGAGTCGCACTGAAGCTTTCTTT	CSGSTGSRTEAFF
TRBV20-1	.	TRBJ2-3	.	TGCAGTGCCCCGGCCCAGTCAGGCGATACGCAGTATTTT	CSAPAQSGDTQYF
TRBV5-5	few	TRBJ2-7	TRBD1	TGTGCCAGCAGCCAAGGGACAGCGGACCTCTACGAGCAGTACTTC	CASSQGTADLYEQYF
TRBV20-1	.	TRBJ1-2	.	TGCAGTGCTGCACAGGGCTCGGGCTATGGCTACACCTTC	CSAAQGSGYGYTF
TRBV7-9	.	TRBJ2-1	.	TGTGCCAGCAGCTTAGCGGCCCGTGCAGTGAAATACAATGAGCAGTTCTTC	CASSLAARAVKYNEQFF
TRBV6-2/TRBV6-3	.	TRBJ2-7	TRBD2	TGTGCCAGCAGTTCAGTTCGACGGGAGGGCCTCGACGAGCAGTACTTC	CASSSVRREGLDEQYF
TRBV27	few	TRBJ2-7	.	TGTGCCAGCACCAAACCGGGACACAGAGGGTACTACGAGCAGTACTTC	CASTKPGHRGYYEQYF
TRBV10-3	many	TRBJ2-5	.	TGTGCCATCAGTGATCTTCGGGAGACCCAGTACTTC	CAISDLRETQYF
TRBV4-2	.	TRBJ2-7	TRBD2	TGTGCCAGCAGCCAGGGACTAGGGGAGTCCTACGAGCAGTACTTC	CASSQGLGESYEQYF
TRBV3-1	.	TRBJ1-1	.	TGTGCCAGCAGCCAAGTGTCAGCGGGGACTGAAGCTTTCTTT	CASSQVSAGTEAFF